Shown below are 27 T cell receptor beta chains from a single sample sequenced in a study of Ad26.COV2.S vaccination and SARS-CoV-2 variants. TCRdb keeps only in-frame clones here, not all; method: immunoSEQ multiplex PCR. The table has 350,000 to 550,000 clones, approximately 89% seen once. The sample's treatment: 15 to 20 received Ad26.COV2.S at low or high dose, single or two shots; several received placebo; per-sample allocation not given. Samples were taken on day 63 after the first vaccine or placebo injection. This specimen was peripheral blood, taken in a trial of Ad26.COV2.S vaccine versus placebo. The receptors shown here come from a person between 18 and 65 years old who received the Ad26.COV2.S COVID-19 vaccine or a placebo.

V gene TRBV9 combines with J gene TRBJ1-3, with TRBD1 identical over 8 bases. Trimming removed 2 bases from V and 2 bases from J; junction bases left unmatched: 3. Germline CDR1 SGDLS, CDR2 YYNGEE. The CDR3 is 15 amino acids. Here the CDR3 reads CASSVTGGAGNTIYF. In DNA, the CDR3 is TGTGCCAGCAGCGTTACAGGGGGAGCTGGAAACACCATATATTTT.

The chain recombines TRBV5-1 with TRBJ1-6; D gene unclear. Per germline, CDR1 SGHRS and CDR2 YFSETQ. The CDR3 is 17 residues long. V was shortened by 2 bases and J by 0 bases, with 12 bases between the two germline ends. In nucleotides, the CDR3 is TGCGCCAGCAGCTTAAGTAGCCCAAGCTCCTATAATTCACCCCTCCACTTT. It specifies CASSLSSPSSYNSPLHF.

This clone was picked up one time. This chain connects TRBV20-1 to TRBJ2-3, with TRBD2 matching over 8 bases. This CDR3 comprises 16 residues. Trimming at V came to 3 bases and at J to 0 bases, leaving 8 bases not matched to a gene. Per the germline V gene, CDR1 is DFQATT and CDR2 is SNEGSKA (reference sequence). This chain's CDR3 is CSASQIRTSSTDTQYF. The CDR3 DNA reads as TGCAGTGCTAGTCAAATCCGGACTAGCAGCACAGATACGCAGTATTTT.

This chain connects TRBV18 to TRBJ1-2; 7 bases are shared with TRBD1. The CDR3 length is 15 residues. Losses at the gene ends were 1 base for V and 5 bases for J; bases not matched to a gene: 7. Germline CDR1 is KGHSH and CDR2 is LQKENI. The CDR3 region has the DNA TGTGCCAGCTCACCACTGTCTCCCAGGGGGTATGGCTACACCTTC. It encodes CASSPLSPRGYGYTF.

This chain links TRBV7-2 with TRBJ2-1; 8 bases map to TRBD2. The CDR3 length is 15 residues. CDR1 and CDR2 (germline): SGHTA, FQGNSA. The junction had 8 bases not matched to a gene; V was cut back by 3 bases and J by 7 bases. Here the CDR3 DNA reads TGTGCCAGCAGCTTGCAATCGGGAGGGCTTAATGAGCAGTTCTTC. Protein sequence: CASSLQSGGLNEQFF.

This sequence joins TRBV30 and TRBJ2-5, with D perhaps given as TRBD1 or TRBD2 (7 bases each). V was pared by 4 bases and J by 4 bases, with 16 bases between. Germline V gives CDR1 GTSNPN, CDR2 SVGIG (reference sequence). This CDR3 contains 14 residues. The CDR3 spells CAWNWQGGRETQYF. CDR3 sequence (DNA): TGTGCCTGGAATTGGCAGGGGGGGCGAGAGACCCAGTACTTC.

V is TRBV18 and J is TRBJ2-3; D could derive from TRBD1 or TRBD2 (5 bases each). CDR1 and CDR2 from the germline V gene are KGHSH and LQKENI. The length of the CDR3 is 15 residues. Trimming removed 6 bases from V and 2 bases from J, with 15 bases in between. DNA for the CDR3: TGTGCCAGCTCCCTCAGGGACCAAACCACAGATACGCAGTATTTT. It specifies CASSLRDQTTDTQYF.

Notes on this clone: Within the sample, other DNA sequences also encode this same CDR3. This chain joins TRBV5-1 and TRBJ1-2, with D unresolved. This CDR3 spans 12 amino acids. The germline V gene encodes CDR1 SGHRS and CDR2 YFSETQ. V dropped 2 bases and J dropped 8 bases, with 10 bases sitting between them. CDR3 sequence (DNA): TGCGCCAGCAGCTTCGTCGGAGACGGCTACACCTTC. This translates into CASSFVGDGYTF.

The chain has TRBV4-3 and TRBJ2-5; 15 bases match TRBD2. The CDR3 contains 18 residues. Germline V gene lookup returns CDR1 LGHNA and CDR2 YSLEER. The ends lost 2 bases at V and 5 bases at J; junction bases unmatched: 9. The CDR3, as DNA: TGCGCCAGCAGCCAAACCGGACTAGCGGGGGGGCGAGTGGAGACCCAGTACTTC. It translates to CASSQTGLAGGRVETQYF.

The genes are TRBV6-1 and TRBJ2-1; no clear D gene. Germline lookup yields CDR1 MNHNS and CDR2 SASEGT. The CDR3 loop spans 16 amino acids. The V end lost 3 bases, the J end lost 4 bases, and 16 bases lay between the germline ends. CDR3 protein: CASSEGLVSWYNEQFF. The DNA of the CDR3 is TGTGCCAGCAGTGAGGGCTTAGTTTCGTGGTACAATGAGCAGTTCTTC.

This clone was observed once. The chain carries TRBV6-5 and TRBJ1-2, with TRBD1 matching over 10 bases. There are 14 residues in the CDR3. Looked up from germline, CDR1 is MNHEY and CDR2 is SVGAGI. Unmatched junction bases numbered 5, after V lost 5 bases and J lost 5 bases. CDR3 DNA sequence: TGTGCCAGCAGTAACCGACAGGGGGCTTATGGCTACACCTTC. Translation gives CASSNRQGAYGYTF.

This sequence joins TRBV11-1 and TRBJ2-7; TRBD2 matches at 8 bases. V lost 5 bases to trimming and J lost 1 base; unmatched junction nucleotides: 4. Germline V gives CDR1 SGHAT, CDR2 FQDESV (reference sequence). The CDR3 runs to 14 residues. CDR3 sequence (DNA): TGTGCCAGCAGCCTAAGCGGGGGTTCCTACGAGCAGTACTTC. Translated, it gives CASSLSGGSYEQYF.

V usage is TRBV5-8 and J usage is TRBJ2-3; D may be TRBD1 (5 bases). CDR1 is SGHTS, CDR2 YDEGEE, per germline. This CDR3 comprises 12 residues. V was trimmed by 2 bases and J by 6 bases, leaving 7 bases between them. The CDR3 DNA is TGTGCCAGCAGCTTCAACAGGGATACGCAGTATTTT. It is translated as CASSFNRDTQYF.

The V call is TRBV5-1, the J call TRBJ2-7; D is unclear. In germline, CDR1 is SGHRS, CDR2 YFSETQ. The CDR3 runs to 15 residues. Trimming took 0 bases from V and 3 from J, leaving 13 bases between them. In DNA, the CDR3 is TGCGCCAGCAGCTTGGCCGAGACAATCGGCTACGAGCAGTACTTC. Protein product: CASSLAETIGYEQYF.

The rearrangement uses TRBV5-4 and TRBJ2-5; no clear D gene. Germline V lookup: CDR1 SGHNT, CDR2 YYREEE (reference sequence). The CDR3 runs to 14 residues. The germline V and J ends were trimmed by 0 bases and 2 bases, with 8 bases remaining between them. The DNA for the CDR3 is TGTGCCAGCAGCTTGGCCCCGCTTCAAGAGACCCAGTACTTC. It codes for CASSLAPLQETQYF. The complete variable domain, with remaining parts taken from reference TRBV5-4 and TRBJ2-5, reads ETGVTQSPTHLIKTRGQQVTLRCSSQSGHNTVSWYQQALGQGPQFIFQYYREEENGRGNFPPRFSGLQFPNYSSELNVNALELDDSALYLCASSLAPLQETQYFGPGTRLLVL.

The chain links TRBV5-1 to TRBJ2-7; perhaps D is TRBD1 or TRBD2 (5 bases each). The CDR3 covers 15 residues. Between the trimmed V and J ends, which lost 4 bases and 1 base, there was a span of 15 bases. The germline V gene encodes CDR1 SGHRS and CDR2 YFSETQ. CDR3 loop: CASSTSGTASYEQYF. CDR3 nucleotide sequence: TGCGCCAGCAGCACTTCCGGGACGGCGTCCTACGAGCAGTACTTC.

Notes on this clone: Other DNA variants within this sample encode the same CDR3. The V call is TRBV18, the J call TRBJ1-2; D perhaps matches TRBD1 (5 bases). Trimming took 3 bases from V and 2 from J, leaving 7 bases between them. The CDR3 runs to 13 residues. The germline CDR1 and CDR2 sequences are KGHSH and LQKENI. DNA of the CDR3: TGTGCCAGCTCACCCGACAGCAACTATGGCTACACCTTC. This codes for CASSPDSNYGYTF.

The CDR3, as DNA: TGTGCCAGCTCGTTGCCTAGCACAGATACGCAGTATTTT. As protein: CASSLPSTDTQYF. This rearrangement joins TRBV6-6 to TRBJ2-3; D gene uncertain. This CDR3 has 13 residues. Trimming removed 8 bases from V and 0 bases from J, with 9 bases in between. Germline values: CDR1 MNHNY, CDR2 SVGAGI (reference sequence).

The chain links TRBV18 to TRBJ2-5; no clear D. The CDR3 consists of 15 residues. Between the trimmed V and J ends, which lost 4 bases and 2 bases, there was a span of 14 bases. Germline V gene data show CDR1 as KGHSH and CDR2 as LQKENI. CDR3 DNA sequence: TGTGCCAGCTCACTCCAAGGACCCAGTCAAGAGACCCAGTACTTC. Translated: CASSLQGPSQETQYF.

This rearrangement joins TRBV5-1 to TRBJ2-3, with D possibly being TRBD2 (6 bases). Trimming took 3 bases from V and 5 from J, leaving 19 bases between them. The germline CDR1 and CDR2 sequences are SGHRS and YFSETQ. CDR3 length: 16 residues. The CDR3 is CASSSSGGALEDTQYF. CDR3 coding DNA: TGCGCCAGCAGCTCCTCTGGAGGGGCGCTTGAAGATACGCAGTATTTT.

The V call is TRBV4-3, the J call TRBJ1-2; D possibly corresponds to TRBD1 (5 bases). From germline, CDR1 is LGHNA and CDR2 YSLEER. Trimming left V 1 base short and J 5 bases short, with 14 bases between. CDR3 length: 15 amino acids. The DNA of the CDR3 is TGCGCCAGCAGCCAAGGGGTCGGGACCGCTTATGGCTACACCTTC. Residues: CASSQGVGTAYGYTF.

The V call is TRBV28, the J call TRBJ1-2; tentatively, D is TRBD1 (5 bases). CDR3 length equals 15 residues. Trimming stripped 2 bases from V and 4 bases from J, with 14 bases between. Per germline, CDR1 MDHEN and CDR2 SYDVKM. CDR3 sequence reads: CASSLAGTDGYGYTF. The CDR3 nucleotides are TGTGCCAGCAGTTTAGCGGGGACTGATGGCTATGGCTACACCTTC.

Here the CDR3 DNA reads TGTGCCATCAGTGAGACAGGACCGCATAATTCACCCCTCCACTTT. Encoded protein: CAISETGPHNSPLHF. The V and J genes are TRBV10-3 and TRBJ1-6; possible D gene TRBD1, 5 bases. Trimming removed 2 bases from V and 5 bases from J, with 10 bases in between. From germline, CDR1 is ENHRY and CDR2 SYGVKD. The CDR3 has 15 amino acids.

CDR3 in amino acids: CASSHPRKSRDTGELFF. The CDR3 DNA reads as TGTGCCAGCAGCCACCCCAGGAAGAGCCGAGACACCGGGGAGCTGTTTTTT. V is TRBV7-2 and J is TRBJ2-2; D remains unclear. CDR3 size: 17 residues. Germline V gene lookup returns CDR1 SGHTA and CDR2 FQGNSA. Trimming removed 5 bases at V and 3 bases at J, with 19 bases between.

The chain is built from TRBV14 and TRBJ2-3; the D gene could be TRBD1 or TRBD2 (7 bases each). V lost 0 bases, J lost 11 bases, and 21 bases lay in between. The CDR3 is 16 residues long. CDR1 is SGHDN and CDR2 is FVKESK in the germline V gene. The CDR3 protein is CASSQDLSRGGLGQYF. The CDR3 coding sequence is TGTGCCAGCAGCCAAGATCTATCCAGGGGGGGCCTGGGGCAGTATTTT. The variable domain in full, with the rest retrieved from reference TRBV14 and TRBJ2-3, is EAGVTQFPSHSVIEKGQTVTLRCDPISGHDNLYWYRRVMGKEIKFLLHFVKESKQDESGMPNNRFLAERTGGTYSTLKVQPAELEDSGVYFCASSQDLSRGGLGQYFGPGTRLTVL.

The CDR3 nucleotides read TGTGCCAGCAGCCCGGGACTAGCGGGAGTGGTTGGTGAGCAGTTCTTC. Translated, it gives CASSPGLAGVVGEQFF. The chain combines TRBV11-2 with TRBJ2-1, with 14 bases lining up with TRBD2. The germline V gene has CDR1 SGHAT and CDR2 FQNNGV. J was trimmed by 9 bases and V by 5 bases; bases with no gene match: 9. The CDR3 sequence is 16 residues long. Filled out from reference TRBV11-2 and TRBJ2-1, the complete variable domain reads EAGVAQSPRYKIIEKRQSVAFWCNPISGHATLYWYQQILGQGPKLLIQFQNNGVVDDSQLPKDRFSAERLKGVDSTLKIQPAKLEDSAVYLCASSPGLAGVVGEQFFGPGTRLTVL.

This sequence joins TRBV5-4 and TRBJ2-1, with TRBD1 matching 8 bases. The V gene end was trimmed by 0 bases and the J gene end by 6 bases; junction bases not matched to a gene: 5. The length of the CDR3 is 15 residues. Germline lookup yields CDR1 SGHNT and CDR2 YYREEE (reference sequence). The CDR3 DNA sequence: TGTGCCAGCAGCTTGGGACAGGGGATTTTCAATGAGCAGTTCTTC. This sequence encodes CASSLGQGIFNEQFF.